This T cell receptor (beta chain) originates from a study of patients with pleural tuberculosis. TCRdb itself ran the reads through MiXCR, one entry per CDR3 protein. The data contain under 30,000 distinct CDR3 sequences, approximately 20% of them seen just once; the ten biggest clones take up 3.5%. Comment on this clonotype: Germline and junction disagree at one end, which may indicate a read error.

The CDR3 runs 13 residues. Germline V lookup: CDR1 SGHAT, CDR2 FQNNGV. The TCR originated in a human donor with pleural tuberculosis. This chain joins TRBV11-2 and TRBJ1-1; D is unresolved. The specimen was peripheral blood. The CDR3 is CAGSLLLNTEAFF. The CDR3 DNA follows: TGTGCCGGCAGCTTATTGTTGAACACTGAAGCTTTCTTT. The whole variable domain, remainder taken from reference TRBV11-2 and TRBJ1-1, is EAGVAQSPRYKIIEKRQSVAFWCNPISGHATLYWYQQILGQGPKLLIQFQNNGVVDDSQLPKDRFSAERLKGVDSTLKIQPAKLEDSAVYLCAGSLLLNTEAFFGQGTRLTVV.